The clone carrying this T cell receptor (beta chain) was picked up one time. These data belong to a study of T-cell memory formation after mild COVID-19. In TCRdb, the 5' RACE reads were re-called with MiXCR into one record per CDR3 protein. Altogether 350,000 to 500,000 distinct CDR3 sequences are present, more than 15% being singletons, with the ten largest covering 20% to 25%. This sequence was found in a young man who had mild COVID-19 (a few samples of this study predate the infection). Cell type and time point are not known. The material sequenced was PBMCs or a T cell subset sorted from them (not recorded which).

CDR3 region: CASSPGWAVTF. The CDR3 coding sequence is TGTGCCAGCAGTCCAGGCTGGGCTGTCACCTTC. The J gene is TRBJ1-2, the V gene TRBV2; D gene ambiguous. Germline V lookup: CDR1 SNHLY, CDR2 FYNNEI. CDR3 length: 11 amino acids. Trimming took off 5 bases at V and 13 bases at J, with 14 bases between the two ends.